The 25 T cell receptor beta chains below all came from one sample that was sequenced in a study of T cell responses to AZD1222 COVID-19 vaccine. The assay was immunoSEQ multiplex PCR, and TCRdb's table has in-frame clones only and misses some. The table has some 170,000 clones, around 90% seen once. The material sequenced was peripheral blood, taken 28 days after the second dose of the MenACWY control vaccine. The receptor set was obtained from an adult who received the MenACWY meningococcal vaccine as a control.

This clone has only a few counts. The rearrangement uses TRBV3-1 (or the pseudogene TRBV3-2) and TRBJ2-7, with D perhaps matching TRBD1 (5 bases). The V end lost 2 bases, the J end lost 0 bases, and 8 bases lay between the germline ends. Germline lookup yields CDR1 LGHDT and CDR2 YNNKEL (reference sequence). The CDR3 runs to 14 residues. The CDR3 bases are TGTGCCAGCAGCCAAAGACAGAACTCCTACGAGCAGTACTTC. This translates into CASSQRQNSYEQYF.

The chain recombines TRBV28 with TRBJ2-3, with D unclear. V lost 9 bases and J 6 bases, leaving 16 bases between the germline ends. In germline, CDR1 is MDHEN, CDR2 SYDVKM. CDR3 length equals 13 residues. Written as DNA, the CDR3 is TGTGCCAGTGGTCGGGCCGGCCTGGATACGCAGTATTTT. Translating gives CASGRAGLDTQYF.

The V and J genes are TRBV19 and TRBJ1-1, with D unclear. Germline V gene sequence: CDR1 LNHDA, CDR2 SQIVND (reference sequence). This CDR3 is built from 19 residues. V was shortened by 7 bases and J by 1 base, with 28 bases between the two germline ends. The CDR3 sequence: CASKDRGNGIWLRNTEAFF. CDR3 bases: TGTGCCAGTAAGGACCGCGGGAATGGGATTTGGTTAAGGAACACTGAAGCTTTCTTT.

This clone appeared a single time. The CDR3 bases are TGTGCCAGCAGTTACCTACCAGGGGCGGATCAGCCCCAGCATTTT. This codes for CASSYLPGADQPQHF. The chain has TRBV6-6 and TRBJ1-5, with D perhaps matching TRBD1 (6 bases). The germline V and J ends were trimmed by 2 bases and 5 bases, with 13 bases remaining between them. There are 15 residues in the CDR3. Germline lookup yields CDR1 MNHNY and CDR2 SVGAGI (reference sequence).

The chain recombines TRBV28 with TRBJ2-2; no firm D call. CDR1 MDHEN and CDR2 SYDVKM come from the germline V gene. V shed 3 bases and J shed 0 bases, with 11 bases lying between them. The CDR3 has 16 amino acids. In DNA, the CDR3 is TGTGCCAGCAGTTTCTCCCGGACCCCGAACACCGGGGAGCTGTTTTTT. Protein product: CASSFSRTPNTGELFF.

The V call is TRBV4-1, the J call TRBJ2-5, with D uncertain. The CDR3 length is 15 residues. Germline CDR1 reads MGHRA; CDR2 reads YSYEKL. The V end was cut by 6 bases, the J end by 2 bases, with 16 bases between. CDR3 bases: TGCGCCAGCAGTCCCTCTCCCGCCGTTCAAGAGACCCAGTACTTC. Translated, it gives CASSPSPAVQETQYF.

The chain carries TRBV7-8 and TRBJ2-5, with no clear D. Germline values: CDR1 SGHVS, CDR2 FQNEAQ. The CDR3 length is 13 residues. The V and J ends lost 1 base and 5 bases respectively, with 8 bases between them. Here the CDR3 DNA reads TGTGCCAGCAGCTTAGTTCAGCTGGAGACCCAGTACTTC. Translated: CASSLVQLETQYF.

This clone is a singleton in its sample. CDR3 sequence reads: CASSLRSDQPQHF. CDR3 DNA: TGTGCCAGCAGCTTGAGGTCTGATCAGCCCCAGCATTTT. The chain carries TRBV5-5 and TRBJ1-5, with D uncertain. Germline values: CDR1 SGHKS, CDR2 YYEKEE (reference sequence). The CDR3 runs to 13 residues. The ends were cut back, 1 base at V and 5 bases at J, with 7 bases in the middle.

This clone was detected only once. This chain links TRBV7-6 with TRBJ2-7; 9 bases fit TRBD2. This CDR3 is 19 amino acids long. V was pared by 5 bases and J by 5 bases, with 22 bases of the junction left unmatched. CDR1 is SGHVS and CDR2 is FNYEAQ in the germline V gene. CDR3: CASSPDVTSGIERTNEQYF. CDR3 bases: TGTGCCAGCAGCCCGGACGTGACTAGCGGAATCGAGAGAACCAACGAGCAGTACTTC.

The chain uses TRBV11-2 and TRBJ2-3; no firm D call. Germline V gene lookup returns CDR1 SGHAT and CDR2 FQNNGV. V lost 1 base, J lost 6 bases, and 11 bases lay in between. This CDR3 is 14 amino acids long. This chain's CDR3 is CASSLGGWADTQYF. CDR3 coding DNA: TGTGCCAGCAGCTTAGGAGGCTGGGCGGATACGCAGTATTTT.

V gene TRBV11-1 combines with J gene TRBJ2-3, with TRBD1 as a possible D gene (5 bases). The germline V and J ends were trimmed by 8 bases and 3 bases, with 9 bases remaining between them. CDR3 length: 12 residues. The germline CDR1 and CDR2 sequences are SGHAT and FQDESV (reference sequence). The CDR3 here is CASQKGTDTQYF. CDR3 in DNA: TGTGCCAGCCAGAAGGGGACAGATACGCAGTATTTT.

The chain couples TRBV5-6 to TRBJ1-1, with TRBD1 matching over 8 bases. V trimming: 7 bases; J trimming: 3 bases; junction bases outside the gene matches: 5. The CDR3 consists of 13 residues. CDR1 and CDR2 from the germline V gene are SGHDT and YYEEEE. CDR3 in amino acids: CASGGQGDTEAFF. CDR3 nucleotides: TGTGCCAGCGGAGGACAGGGCGACACTGAAGCTTTCTTT.

The chain joins TRBV29-1 to TRBJ1-1; a possible D gene is TRBD1 (5 bases). The CDR3 sequence is 11 residues long. Germline CDR1 reads SQVTM; CDR2 reads ANQGSEA. Trimming removed 6 bases from V and 7 bases from J, with 12 bases in between. The CDR3 here is CSVRADFEAFF. The CDR3 bases are TGCAGCGTCAGGGCAGACTTTGAAGCTTTCTTT.

J is TRBJ1-5 and V is TRBV25-1; D not certain. The V gene lost 2 bases and the J gene lost 0 bases, with 8 bases spanning the gap. The germline CDR1 and CDR2 sequences are MGHDK and SYGVNS. The CDR3 runs 15 residues. The CDR3 nucleotides read TGTGCCAGCAGTGAAAACGTTTATAGCAATCAGCCCCAGCATTTT. This codes for CASSENVYSNQPQHF.

The V and J genes are TRBV28 and TRBJ1-1, with D unclear. V was pared by 5 bases and J by 1 base, with 8 bases between. The CDR3 runs to 13 residues. The germline gives CDR1 MDHEN, CDR2 SYDVKM. The CDR3 bases are TGTGCCAGCAGTCCGACACAGAACACTGAAGCTTTCTTT. Its protein is CASSPTQNTEAFF.

V is TRBV18 and J is TRBJ1-1; tentatively, D is TRBD1 (5 bases). The CDR3 is made up of 14 amino acids. V lost 1 base and J lost 4, with 10 bases in between. The germline gives CDR1 KGHSH, CDR2 LQKENI. The chain's CDR3 is CASSPLSGPTEAFF. Here the CDR3 DNA reads TGTGCCAGCTCACCACTGTCGGGGCCCACTGAAGCTTTCTTT.

Here the CDR3 DNA reads TGTGCCAGCAGCCTACGCCGGGAGGCATCCTACGAGCAGTACTTC. Translated, it gives CASSLRREASYEQYF. The chain recombines TRBV7-2 with TRBJ2-7; 7 bases are shared with TRBD2. Germline V CDR1 and CDR2: SGHTA, FQGNSA. This CDR3 has 15 residues. V gave up 5 bases and J gave up 1 base; unmatched junction bases: 8.

The rearrangement joins TRBV6-5 to TRBJ1-2; a possible D gene is TRBD1 (5 bases). The germline V gene encodes CDR1 MNHEY and CDR2 SVGAGI. Trimming shortened V by 7 bases and J by 8 bases, and 17 bases separated the two germline ends. The CDR3 sequence is 13 residues long. CDR3 amino acids: CASTNYRQNGYTF. The CDR3 bases are TGTGCCAGCACCAACTACCGACAGAACGGCTACACCTTC.

The V call is TRBV28, the J call TRBJ2-7; 9 nucleotides agree with TRBD2. CDR1 is MDHEN and CDR2 is SYDVKM in the germline V gene. This CDR3 region has 16 residues. V lost 7 bases, J lost 3 bases, and 13 bases stayed unmatched. The CDR3 loop reads CASTASGIGEFYEQYF. The CDR3 bases are TGTGCCAGCACGGCTAGCGGGATCGGAGAATTCTACGAGCAGTACTTC.

A remark on this clone: The sample contains more than one DNA sequence encoding this CDR3. This chain connects TRBV28 to TRBJ1-2; a weak D match, TRBD1 (5 bases). Germline loops: CDR1 MDHEN, CDR2 SYDVKM. CDR3 length: 13 amino acids. V lost 2 bases to trimming and J lost 4 bases, with 8 bases between them. CDR3 in amino acids: CASSLGGSYGYTF. In DNA form, the CDR3 reads TGTGCCAGCAGTTTAGGGGGTTCCTATGGCTACACCTTC.

This chain joins TRBV30 and TRBJ1-2; possibly TRBD1 for D (6 bases). Trimming removed 3 bases from V and 4 bases from J, with 12 bases in between. This CDR3 spans 13 amino acids. Germline V CDR1 and CDR2: GTSNPN, SVGIG (reference sequence). The CDR3 DNA is TGTGCCTGGAGGTCGGGGGCTAGCTATGGCTACACCTTC. It encodes CAWRSGASYGYTF.

This chain uses TRBV10-3 with TRBJ1-1; D gene uncertain. CDR1 is ENHRY and CDR2 is SYGVKD in the germline V gene. Trimming left V 4 bases short and J 5 bases short, with 14 bases between. The CDR3 consists of 14 residues. CDR3 in amino acids: CAISAVIGGTEAFF. CDR3 nucleotide sequence: TGTGCCATCAGTGCCGTGATAGGTGGGACTGAAGCTTTCTTT.

This rearrangement joins TRBV18 to TRBJ1-4; tentatively, D is TRBD1 (6 bases). With 5 bases removed from V and 7 bases from J, the gap between germline ends came to 11 bases. CDR1 is KGHSH and CDR2 is LQKENI in the germline V gene. This CDR3 spans 13 amino acids. The CDR3 nucleotides are TGTGCCAGCTCAGGGGGGCGCAGTGAAAAACTGTTTTTT. Translation: CASSGGRSEKLFF.

The V call is TRBV6-2 or TRBV6-3, the J call TRBJ2-5; D call uncertain. This CDR3 region has 18 residues. Germline loops: CDR1 MNHEY, CDR2 SVGEGT. V lost 4 bases and J 4 bases, leaving 25 bases between the germline ends. In DNA form, the CDR3 reads TGTGCCAGCAGTTTACCCCCGTACTCAGGTCTCAAAATAGAGACCCAGTACTTC. It codes for CASSLPPYSGLKIETQYF.

V usage is TRBV28 and J usage is TRBJ1-2, with D possibly TRBD1 on 5 matching bases. V lost 8 bases to trimming and J lost 3 bases, with 13 bases between them. The CDR3 runs 13 residues. Germline V gene sequence: CDR1 MDHEN, CDR2 SYDVKM. The CDR3 region is CASWGNPDYGYTF. The CDR3 nucleotides read TGTGCCAGCTGGGGGAACCCGGACTATGGCTACACCTTC.